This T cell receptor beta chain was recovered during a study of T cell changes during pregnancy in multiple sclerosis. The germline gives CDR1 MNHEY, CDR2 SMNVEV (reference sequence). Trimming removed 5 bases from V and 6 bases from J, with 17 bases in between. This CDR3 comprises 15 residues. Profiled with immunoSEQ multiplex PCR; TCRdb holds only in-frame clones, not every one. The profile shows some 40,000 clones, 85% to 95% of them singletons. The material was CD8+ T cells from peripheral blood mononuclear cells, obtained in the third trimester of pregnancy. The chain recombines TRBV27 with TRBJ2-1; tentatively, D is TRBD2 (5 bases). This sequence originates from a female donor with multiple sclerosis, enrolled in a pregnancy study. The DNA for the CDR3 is TGTGCCAGCAGTCCCCGGGAACCTGGCGCCAATGAGCAGTTCTTC. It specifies CASSPREPGANEQFF.